What follows are 4 T cell receptor beta chains derived from one specimen sequenced in a study of cytomegalovirus exposure and HLA in healthy donors. PCR primers comprised 60 Vbeta and 13 Jbeta primers. Assay: immunoSEQ multiplex PCR; the TCRdb copy retains only in-frame clones and omits some. The sample holds approximately 56,000 clones, 55% to 80% seen once. The material sequenced was PBMCs. These receptors were obtained from a woman aged 45 to 65 in good health and CMV-seropositive.

There are a few counts of this clone. The chain has TRBV29-1 and TRBJ2-1; D is undetermined. The V gene lost 5 bases and the J gene lost 3 bases, with 5 bases spanning the gap. CDR1 is SQVTM, CDR2 ANQGSEA, per germline. The length of the CDR3 is 11 residues. CDR3 residues: CSVPFYNEQFF. For the CDR3, the DNA is TGCAGCGTTCCGTTCTACAATGAGCAGTTCTTC.

This sequence joins TRBV19 and TRBJ2-7; weak D call: TRBD1 (6 bases). This CDR3 has 15 residues. V shed 3 bases and J shed 3 bases, with 15 bases lying between them. CDR1 and CDR2 from the germline V gene are LNHDA and SQIVND (reference sequence). The CDR3 here is CASSMSGQLYYEQYF. The CDR3 DNA sequence: TGTGCCAGTAGTATGTCGGGACAATTATACTACGAGCAGTACTTC.

The genes are TRBV5-1 and TRBJ1-2; 7 bases fit TRBD1. CDR1 is SGHRS, CDR2 YFSETQ, per germline. The J segment lost 1 base and the V segment lost 3 bases, leaving 9 bases of the junction unmatched. The CDR3 length is 16 residues. This chain's CDR3 is CASSSPPGQSNYGYTF. CDR3 in DNA: TGCGCCAGCAGCTCACCACCGGGACAGAGTAACTATGGCTACACCTTC.

This clone was detected only once. This rearrangement joins TRBV28 to TRBJ2-2, with TRBD1 matching over 7 bases. CDR3 size: 15 residues. Unmatched junction bases numbered 4, after V lost 6 bases and J lost 0 bases. Germline CDR1 reads MDHEN; CDR2 reads SYDVKM. The CDR3: CASRGGGTNTGELFF. The CDR3, as DNA: TGTGCCAGCAGAGGGGGCGGAACGAACACCGGGGAGCTGTTTTTT. Supplemented by reference TRBV28 and TRBJ2-2, the full variable domain reads DVKVTQSSRYLVKRTGEKVFLECVQDMDHENMFWYRQDPGLGLRLIYFSYDVKMKEKGDIPEGYSVSREKKERFSLILESASTNQTSMYLCASRGGGTNTGELFFGEGSRLTVL.